Listed here are 3 T cell receptor beta chains from one sample, sequenced in a study of blood T cell repertoires in COVID-19. Method: immunoSEQ multiplex PCR; TCRdb's copy keeps in-frame clones and lacks some. Counted here are some 200,000 clones, around 90% occurring once; the ten biggest clones make up around 2.1%. Sequenced input: PBMCs or T cells enriched from blood (not recorded which). The source of these receptors is a woman between 25 and 40 years old who had recovered from COVID-19.

J is TRBJ2-7 and V is TRBV5-1; 8 bases line up with TRBD1. The germline V gene has CDR1 SGHRS and CDR2 YFSETQ. J gave up 5 bases and V 4 bases, and 8 bases lay outside the gene matches. The CDR3 runs 14 residues. The CDR3 spells CASSRPDRANEQYF. Here the CDR3 DNA reads TGCGCCAGCAGCCGACCGGACAGGGCCAACGAGCAGTACTTC.

The V gene is TRBV7-9, the J gene TRBJ1-4, with 10 positions matching TRBD1. Germline CDR1 SEHNR, CDR2 FQNEAQ (reference sequence). The CDR3 length is 19 residues. V shed 6 bases and J 0 bases; nucleotides not matched to a gene: 13. CDR3 nucleotides: TGTGCCAGCAGACCAAGTAAAGGGACAGGGGATGCAACTAATGAAAAACTGTTTTTT. Protein sequence: CASRPSKGTGDATNEKLFF.

The rearrangement links TRBV5-5 to TRBJ2-7; no definite D call. The CDR3 spans 12 residues. Germline values: CDR1 SGHKS, CDR2 YYEKEE (reference sequence). Trimming stripped 0 bases from V and 3 bases from J, with 4 bases between. The CDR3 nucleotides are TGTGCCAGCAGCTTGGCGGTCTACGAGCAGTACTTC. As protein: CASSLAVYEQYF.